The TCR beta chain described here comes from a study of cytomegalovirus exposure and HLA in healthy donors. Study-level points and caveats: The authors assumed roughly uniform sequencing depth across donors for presence/absence analyses.

13 Jbeta primers and 60 Vbeta primers were used for the PCR. Profiling relied on immunoSEQ multiplex PCR, and the TCRdb table lists in-frame clones only, not all of them. The table lists 120,000 or so clones, approximately 74% of them singletons. Notes on this clone: Its specificity is not known.

This CDR3 comprises 15 residues. The ends lost 4 bases at V and 2 bases at J; junction bases unmatched: 3. In germline, CDR1 is ENHRY, CDR2 SYGVKD. The sample comprised PBMCs. The TCR originated in a woman in her forties or fifties in good health and CMV-seropositive. The rearrangement uses TRBV10-3 and TRBJ2-4; 9 bases are a match to TRBD1. The chain's CDR3 is CAISGDRVTKNIQYF. The CDR3 bases are TGTGCCATCAGTGGGGACAGGGTAACCAAAAACATTCAGTACTTC.